This record looks at one T cell receptor beta chain sequence and its context. Its antigen is undetermined. The data stem from a study of cytomegalovirus exposure and HLA in healthy donors. Clones were read by immunoSEQ multiplex PCR, and TCRdb kept only the in-frame ones, dropping some. Of roughly 220,000 clones listed, just over 90% are singletons. CDR1 and CDR2 from the germline V gene are LNHDA and SQIVND (reference sequence). This CDR3 has 15 residues. Losses at the gene ends were 6 bases for V and 3 bases for J; bases not matched to a gene: 7. The study's findings and limits: High sensitivity and specificity were reportedly achieved when the classifier diagnosed cytomegalovirus status. In vitro checks showed that a few CMV-associated chains really do target CMV antigens.

The chain combines TRBV19 with TRBJ2-3; 9 bases are a match to TRBD2. The TCR sequence derives from a young woman in good health and CMV-seronegative. The sequenced sample was PBMCs. The CDR3 nucleotides read TGTGCCAGTAGATCGGTAGCGGGAGTAACAGATACGCAGTATTTT. This gives the protein CASRSVAGVTDTQYF. The entire variable domain, with the rest obtained from reference TRBV19 and TRBJ2-3, is as follows: DGGITQSPKYLFRKEGQNVTLSCEQNLNHDAMYWYRQDPGQGLRLIYYSQIVNDFQKGDIAEGYSVSREKKESFPLTVTSAQKNPTAFYLCASRSVAGVTDTQYFGPGTRLTVL.